Listed here are 17 T cell receptor beta chains from one sample, sequenced in a study of T-cell reconstitution after alpha-beta-depleted transplantation in children. Unique molecular identifiers were built into the TCRbeta library. Via MiXCR, TCRdb re-called the PCR reads, giving one row per CDR3 protein. Among some 70,000 distinct CDR3 sequences listed, roughly 4.4% were seen once. Sequenced here: PBMCs, mostly from graft donor cells, sampled 180 days after TCRalphabeta/CD19-depleted stem cell transplant. All receptors derive from a boy in the first two years of life who had a stem cell transplant for acute myeloid leukemia, so the T cells may come from the graft donor.

At least ten counts were recorded for this clonotype. The rearrangement uses TRBV27 and TRBJ1-2; a possible D gene is TRBD1 (6 bases). V shed 0 bases and J shed 8 bases, with 10 bases lying between them. In germline, CDR1 is MNHEY, CDR2 SMNVEV (reference sequence). The CDR3 has 13 amino acids. In nucleotides, the CDR3 is TGTGCCAGCAGTTTATCGGCAGGGGTCGGCTACACCTTC. Translation: CASSLSAGVGYTF.

This clonotype has a count of ten or more. V gene TRBV27 combines with J gene TRBJ2-2; TRBD2 matches at 7 bases. With V trimmed by 2 bases and J by 3 bases, 9 bases remained unmatched. The CDR3 has 17 residues. Germline lookup yields CDR1 MNHEY and CDR2 SMNVEV (reference sequence). The CDR3 DNA follows: TGTGCCAGCAGTTTAAACGGACTAGGATGGGACACCGGGGAGCTGTTTTTT. Amino acids: CASSLNGLGWDTGELFF.

This clonotype was counted at least ten times. This chain connects TRBV30 to TRBJ2-7, with D perhaps assigned TRBD1 or TRBD2 (5 bases each). The CDR3 runs 13 residues. CDR1 and CDR2 from the germline V gene are GTSNPN and SVGIG (reference sequence). V lost 0 bases and J lost 6, with 12 bases in between. The CDR3 DNA is TGTGCCTGGAGTGTTGGGGGAAATGGCGAGCAGTACTTC. This translates into CAWSVGGNGEQYF. Filled out from reference TRBV30 and TRBJ2-7, the complete variable domain reads SQTIHQWPATLVQPVGSPLSLECTVEGTSNPNLYWYRQAAGRGLQLLFYSVGIGQISSEVPQNLSASRPQDRQFILSSKKLLLSDSGFYLCAWSVGGNGEQYFGPGTRLTVT.

In this sample, this clonotype turned up many times. The chain carries TRBV23-1 and TRBJ2-2; unclear D gene. TRBV23-1 is given ORF status, its function remaining uncertain. There are 18 residues in the CDR3. The V end was cut by 2 bases, the J end by 0 bases, with 16 bases between. The CDR3 spells CASSQPRWYQSNTGELFF. In DNA form, the CDR3 reads TGCGCCAGCAGTCAACCCCGGTGGTACCAGTCGAACACCGGGGAGCTGTTTTTT.

This clonotype showed up many times. The J gene is TRBJ2-1, the V gene TRBV7-7, with D possibly being TRBD2 (5 bases). The V gene lost 3 bases and the J gene lost 2 bases, with 20 bases spanning the gap. The CDR3 spans 18 residues. Germline CDR1 is SSHAT and CDR2 is FNYEAQ (reference sequence). The DNA for the CDR3 is TGTGCCAGCAGCTTCTACCCCTCCGGAGCGGTTACCTACAATGAGCAGTTCTTC. Amino acids: CASSFYPSGAVTYNEQFF.

The table lists this clonotype with many counts. The gene calls are TRBV5-4 and TRBJ2-3; D ambiguous. From germline, CDR1 is SGHNT and CDR2 YYREEE (reference sequence). This CDR3 contains 12 residues. Trimming removed 4 bases from V and 2 bases from J, with 5 bases in between. Here the CDR3 reads CASSLHTDTQYF. The CDR3 DNA sequence: TGTGCCAGCAGCCTACACACAGATACGCAGTATTTT.

There are many counts of this clonotype. The rearrangement joins TRBV12-3 or TRBV12-4 to TRBJ2-3, with D hard to call. This CDR3 comprises 14 residues. V lost 3 bases and J lost 6, with 13 bases in between. CDR3 bases: TGTGCCAGCAGTTTTCGGTCGTTGAGTGATACGCAGTATTTT. Residues: CASSFRSLSDTQYF.

This clonotype was recorded at least ten times. V gene TRBV6-6 combines with J gene TRBJ1-1; D gene uncertain. The V and J ends lost 2 bases and 4 bases respectively, with 8 bases between them. The length of the CDR3 is 13 residues. In germline, CDR1 is MNHNY, CDR2 SVGAGI (reference sequence). The CDR3: CASSYEGSTEAFF. CDR3 DNA: TGTGCCAGCAGTTACGAGGGCTCCACTGAAGCTTTCTTT.

V gene TRBV3-1 combines with J gene TRBJ2-2; D is possibly TRBD1 or TRBD2 (6 bases each). CDR3 size: 18 residues. The V end lost 11 bases, the J end lost 4 bases, and 29 bases lay between the germline ends. The germline CDR1 and CDR2 sequences are LGHDT and YNNKEL (reference sequence). The chain's CDR3 is CACTKQGWGAASTGELFF. The CDR3 DNA sequence: TGTGCCTGCACCAAACAGGGTTGGGGGGCCGCGAGCACCGGGGAGCTGTTTTTT.

The table lists this clonotype with many counts. The gene calls are TRBV12-3 or TRBV12-4 and TRBJ1-5; D remains ambiguous. This CDR3 spans 14 amino acids. The germline V and J ends were trimmed by 2 bases and 0 bases, with 5 bases remaining between them. The CDR3 DNA sequence: TGTGCCAGCAGTTTAAGAGTTAGCAATCAGCCCCAGCATTTT. Its protein product is CASSLRVSNQPQHF.

This clonotype was counted at least ten times. The gene calls are TRBV20-1 and TRBJ1-5; D remains ambiguous. Deletions cut 1 base from V and 6 bases from J, with 13 bases between. Germline V gene data show CDR1 as DFQATT and CDR2 as SNEGSKA (reference sequence). The CDR3 has 14 residues. The CDR3 DNA is TGCAGTGCTAGAGTGGTAGGGAAGACTCAGCCCCAGCATTTT. Its translation: CSARVVGKTQPQHF.

This clonotype was seen ten or more times. V usage is TRBV20-1 and J usage is TRBJ2-5; D may correspond to TRBD1 or TRBD2 (5 bases each). Per germline, CDR1 DFQATT and CDR2 SNEGSKA (reference sequence). CDR3 length: 12 residues. The germline V and J ends were trimmed by 6 bases and 4 bases, with 12 bases remaining between them. In DNA form, the CDR3 reads TGCAGTGCACCCGGGGCCACAGAGACCCAGTACTTC. This sequence encodes CSAPGATETQYF.

This clonotype was observed at least ten times. V usage is TRBV12-3 or TRBV12-4 and J usage is TRBJ1-5; 9 positions match TRBD1. Losses at the gene ends were 8 bases for V and 6 bases for J; bases not matched to a gene: 5. The CDR3 contains 13 residues. This CDR3 is CASGQGRTQPQHF. The CDR3 nucleotides read TGTGCCAGCGGACAGGGGAGGACTCAGCCCCAGCATTTT.

This clonotype came up many times. The J gene is TRBJ2-1, the V gene TRBV5-1; D might be TRBD1 or TRBD2, each matching 5 bases. From germline, CDR1 is SGHRS and CDR2 YFSETQ. This CDR3 has 16 amino acids. Trimming removed 1 base at V and 0 bases at J, with 11 bases between. Written as DNA, the CDR3 is TGCGCCAGCAGCTTGTACCGGGACCACTCCTACAATGAGCAGTTCTTC. It is translated as CASSLYRDHSYNEQFF.

This clonotype was counted ten times or more. The chain carries TRBV20-1 and TRBJ2-7; 9 bases fit TRBD1. J lost 7 bases, V lost 3 bases, and 7 bases had no gene match. Per the germline V gene, CDR1 is DFQATT and CDR2 is SNEGSKA (reference sequence). The CDR3 spans 13 residues. The CDR3 sequence is CSASDRGAGEQYV. Here the CDR3 DNA reads TGCAGTGCTAGTGACAGGGGGGCGGGGGAGCAGTACGTC.

There are many counts of this clonotype. This rearrangement joins TRBV7-2 to TRBJ2-7; perhaps TRBD1 as D (5 bases). With 7 bases removed from V and 2 bases from J, the gap between germline ends came to 15 bases. CDR3 length: 14 amino acids. Per the germline V gene, CDR1 is SGHTA and CDR2 is FQGNSA. The DNA of the CDR3 is TGTGCCAGCACCAACACCGTCAGGGCCTACGAGCAGTACTTC. Protein sequence: CASTNTVRAYEQYF.

This clonotype was seen repeatedly, ten times or more. The chain employs TRBV6-5 and TRBJ1-1; D remains ambiguous. V was pared by 2 bases and J by 1 base, with 5 bases between. The CDR3 runs 13 residues. CDR1 is MNHEY and CDR2 is SVGAGI in the germline V gene. CDR3 sequence: CASSYRQNTEAFF. Written as DNA, the CDR3 is TGTGCCAGCAGTTACAGACAGAACACTGAAGCTTTCTTT.